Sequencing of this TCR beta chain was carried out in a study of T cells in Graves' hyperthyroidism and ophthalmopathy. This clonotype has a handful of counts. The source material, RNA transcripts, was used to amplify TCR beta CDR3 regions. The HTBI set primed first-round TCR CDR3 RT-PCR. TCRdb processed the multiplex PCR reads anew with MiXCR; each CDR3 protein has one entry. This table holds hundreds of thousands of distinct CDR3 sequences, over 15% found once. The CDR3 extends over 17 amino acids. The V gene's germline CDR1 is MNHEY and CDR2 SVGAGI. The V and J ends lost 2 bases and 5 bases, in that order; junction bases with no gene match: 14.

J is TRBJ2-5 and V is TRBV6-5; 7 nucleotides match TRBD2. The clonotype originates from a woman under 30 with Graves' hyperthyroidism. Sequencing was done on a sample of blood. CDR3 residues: CASSYPPGPAGLETQYF. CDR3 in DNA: TGTGCCAGCAGTTACCCGCCCGGGCCAGCGGGGCTGGAGACCCAGTACTTC.